The text below deals with one T cell receptor beta chain. Germline V lookup: CDR1 SGHDT, CDR2 YYEEEE. V shed 2 bases and J shed 0 bases, with 14 bases lying between them. The CDR3 has 16 amino acids. The data are from a study of tumor-infiltrating lymphocytes in localized non-small cell lung cancer. Some clones are missing from TCRdb's copy, which holds only in-frame ones; the method was immunoSEQ multiplex PCR. The sample consists of approximately 9,500 clones, approximately 75% of them appearing once. The TCR originated in a human donor with non-small cell lung cancer. The sample taken for sequencing was uninvolved lung tissue not adjacent to the tumor. This chain uses TRBV5-6 with TRBJ1-1; D is unclear. The CDR3: CASSLKGTDLNTEAFF. In DNA form, the CDR3 reads TGTGCCAGCAGCTTAAAGGGTACGGACCTGAACACTGAAGCTTTCTTT.